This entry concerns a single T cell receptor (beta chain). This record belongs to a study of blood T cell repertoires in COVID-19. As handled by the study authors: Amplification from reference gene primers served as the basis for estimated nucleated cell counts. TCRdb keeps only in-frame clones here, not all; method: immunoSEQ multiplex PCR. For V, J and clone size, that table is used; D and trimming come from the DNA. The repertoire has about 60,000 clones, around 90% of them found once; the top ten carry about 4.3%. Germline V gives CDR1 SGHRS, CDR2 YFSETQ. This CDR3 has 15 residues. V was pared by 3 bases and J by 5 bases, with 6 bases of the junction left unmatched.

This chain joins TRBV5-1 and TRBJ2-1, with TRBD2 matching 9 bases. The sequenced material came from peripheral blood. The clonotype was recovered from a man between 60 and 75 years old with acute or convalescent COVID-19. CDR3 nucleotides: TGCGCCAGCAGCTGGAGCCTAGCGGGGAACAATGAGCAGTTCTTC. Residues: CASSWSLAGNNEQFF.